The next 14 T cell receptor beta chains were all read from a single sample in a study of blood T cells in healthy people across ages (dated by TCRdb to the mid-2010s). The library was produced with 5' RACE. Sequenced on an Illumina HiSeq 2500. The second PCR ran for about 7 to 11 cycles and used a J-beta primer mix along with a sample-barcoded 5' primer. TCRdb reran the public reads through fastp at Q25 and MiXCR, keeping productive beta chains. Records with the same CDR3 protein are collapsed into one entry carrying the most frequent genes and DNA. This sample lists about 400,000 distinct CDR3 sequences; approximately 52% were detected once. The ten largest clones capture under 65% of the sample. Sequences were obtained from blood. All receptors come from a man between 60 and 75 years old in good health.

A few counts support this clonotype. The chain carries TRBV7-2 and TRBJ2-7, with D perhaps TRBD1 (5 bases). V lost 4 bases, J lost 2 bases, and 12 bases lay in between. The CDR3 totals 14 residues. Germline CDR1 and CDR2: SGHTA and FQGNSA. CDR3 DNA: TGTGCCAGCAGCTCCCCCGTAGGGGCCTACGAGCAGTACTTC. It is translated as CASSSPVGAYEQYF.

Details on this clonotype: The germline gene is not matched at one end of the junction; a read error may be the cause. This chain connects TRBV6-5 to TRBJ2-1; 7 positions match TRBD2. The CDR3 runs to 15 residues. Looked up from germline, CDR1 is MNHEY and CDR2 is SVGAGI. The CDR3 region is CVSSYEGGTYNEQFF. The DNA for the CDR3 is TGTGTCAGCAGTTATGAGGGAGGGACCTACAATGAGCAGTTCTTC.

This clonotype was seen a handful of times. The CDR3 coding sequence is TGTGCCAGCAGCCGGGTTAGGACAGATACGCAGTATTTT. As protein: CASSRVRTDTQYF. This chain connects TRBV13 to TRBJ2-3, with D unresolved. This CDR3 comprises 13 residues. Trimming shortened V by 5 bases and J by 3 bases, and 9 bases separated the two germline ends. Per the germline V gene, CDR1 is PRHDT and CDR2 is FYEKMQ (reference sequence).

The genes are TRBV7-9 and TRBJ1-2; TRBD1 is a possible D gene (5 bases). This CDR3 is 17 amino acids long. V dropped 5 bases and J dropped 4 bases, with 23 bases sitting between them. The germline V gene encodes CDR1 SEHNR and CDR2 FQNEAQ (reference sequence). CDR3: CASSLWGGRNGSYGYTF. CDR3 sequence (DNA): TGTGCCAGCAGCCTATGGGGGGGAAGAAACGGCTCCTATGGCTACACCTTC.

This clonotype was seen only a few times. This rearrangement joins TRBV7-2 to TRBJ1-6, with unresolved D. The CDR3 covers 15 residues. The germline V gene encodes CDR1 SGHTA and CDR2 FQGNSA. Trimming left V 5 bases short and J 4 bases short, with 12 bases between. The CDR3, as DNA: TGTGCCAGCAGCATCTCCGGGAATTATAATTCACCCCTCCACTTT. It codes for CASSISGNYNSPLHF.

The rearrangement links TRBV29-1 to TRBJ1-5; a weak D match, TRBD1 (5 bases). CDR3 length: 13 residues. V was cut by 4 bases and J by 4 bases, with 11 bases left in between. Germline CDR1 reads SQVTM; CDR2 reads ANQGSEA. The CDR3 reads CSVGQGQNQPQHF. DNA of the CDR3: TGCAGCGTTGGCCAGGGCCAAAATCAGCCCCAGCATTTT.

The chain uses TRBV11-2 and TRBJ2-3; D may match TRBD1 or TRBD2 (5 bases each). The CDR3 runs to 16 residues. V was shortened by 2 bases and J by 4 bases, with 16 bases between the two germline ends. Germline V gives CDR1 SGHAT, CDR2 FQNNGV. The CDR3 DNA reads as TGTGCCAGCAGCTTAAGGGTCGGACTGGGGGCAGATACGCAGTATTTT. Translation: CASSLRVGLGADTQYF. The entire variable domain, with the rest obtained from reference TRBV11-2 and TRBJ2-3, is as follows: EAGVAQSPRYKIIEKRQSVAFWCNPISGHATLYWYQQILGQGPKLLIQFQNNGVVDDSQLPKDRFSAERLKGVDSTLKIQPAKLEDSAVYLCASSLRVGLGADTQYFGPGTRLTVL.

This clonotype has just one count. The V call is TRBV6-5, the J call TRBJ1-1; TRBD1 might be the D (6 bases). CDR1 MNHEY and CDR2 SVGAGI come from the germline V gene. This CDR3 contains 15 residues. V dropped 2 bases and J dropped 4 bases, with 14 bases sitting between them. CDR3 in DNA: TGTGCCAGCAGTTACACACAGGGCTTGGGCACTGAAGCTTTCTTT. This codes for CASSYTQGLGTEAFF.

The rearrangement uses TRBV6-2 or TRBV6-3 and TRBJ2-1, with a tentative D call TRBD2 (6 bases). The CDR3 has 17 residues. The germline V gene has CDR1 MNHEY and CDR2 SVGEGT. Trimming shortened V by 0 bases and J by 5 bases, and 17 bases separated the two germline ends. The CDR3 loop reads CASSYSVLRTTNNEQFF. The CDR3 nucleotides read TGTGCCAGCAGTTACTCGGTCCTTAGGACTACCAACAATGAGCAGTTCTTC.

V usage is TRBV20-1 and J usage is TRBJ2-5, with TRBD2 matching over 11 bases. This CDR3 is built from 16 residues. Germline CDR1 is DFQATT and CDR2 is SNEGSKA (reference sequence). The J segment lost 4 bases and the V segment lost 6 bases, leaving 13 bases of the junction unmatched. In DNA form, the CDR3 reads TGCAGTGCCACGGCGACTAGCGGGATTTGGCGAGAGACCCAGTACTTC. Its protein is CSATATSGIWRETQYF.

A single count supports this clonotype. The chain employs TRBV30 and TRBJ2-6, with TRBD2 identical over 7 bases. Trimming cost V 3 bases and J 0 bases; bases outside gene matches: 2. In germline, CDR1 is GTSNPN, CDR2 SVGIG (reference sequence). The length of the CDR3 is 15 residues. This CDR3 reads CAWRGLLSGANVLTF. In DNA, the CDR3 is TGTGCCTGGAGGGGACTACTCTCTGGGGCCAACGTCCTGACTTTC.

The rearrangement links TRBV4-3 to TRBJ2-1; D may match TRBD1 or TRBD2 (6 bases each). The CDR3 spans 17 residues. Germline V gene data show CDR1 as LGHNA and CDR2 as YSLEER. V lost 1 base and J 1 base, leaving 14 bases between the germline ends. In nucleotides, the CDR3 is TGCGCCAGCAGCCAAGGGGGGGCGCTCAGATCCTACAATGAGCAGTTCTTC. Residues: CASSQGGALRSYNEQFF.

This chain connects TRBV27 to TRBJ1-6; D unclear. Germline V lookup: CDR1 MNHEY, CDR2 SMNVEV (reference sequence). The V and J ends lost 2 bases and 6 bases respectively, with 8 bases between them. This CDR3 is built from 14 residues. In DNA, the CDR3 is TGTGCCAGCAGTTTACTCCGTCTTAATTCACCCCTCCACTTT. This gives the protein CASSLLRLNSPLHF.

The chain couples TRBV2 to TRBJ2-2; possibly TRBD2 for D (5 bases). CDR1 and CDR2 from the germline V gene are SNHLY and FYNNEI. The CDR3 is 13 residues long. V shed 5 bases and J shed 5 bases, with 9 bases lying between them. CDR3 bases: TGTGCCAGCAGTACACTAGAAACCGGGGAGCTGTTTTTT. This gives the protein CASSTLETGELFF.